This TCR beta chain is from a study of graft-versus-host responses after intestinal transplantation. Whole-study context: Uniformly, recipients were administered anti-thymocyte globulin induction with subsequent tacrolimus and steroids for two to three years. The study's findings and limits: Levels of circulating GvH clones at their peak were associated with early post-transplant HvG declines. Where graft-donor T cell macrochimerism was present, patients had high graft-versus-host to host-versus-graft clonal ratios in allografts. Some GvH clones appeared in ileal mucosa or blood before recipient bone marrow.

To note about this clone: Its antigen is not known.

V lost 5 bases, J lost 6 bases, and 21 bases lay in between. Germline V gives CDR1 SGHAT, CDR2 FQNNGV. The CDR3 is 16 amino acids. The method was immunoSEQ multiplex PCR; TCRdb's version includes in-frame clones alone and lacks a portion of them. The sample consists of more than 70,000 clones, 82% of them appearing once. This receptor was taken from a human donor who received an intestinal transplant. The starting material was unstimulated CD4+ T cells sorted from spleen or lymph node cells, obtained before intestinal transplant. The V gene is TRBV11-2, the J gene TRBJ2-3; D is possibly TRBD2 (5 bases). The CDR3 sequence is CASSAALATGLDTQYF. The CDR3 DNA follows: TGTGCCAGCAGCGCAGCGCTAGCCACCGGACTGGATACGCAGTATTTT. Looking up the rest from reference TRBV11-2 and TRBJ2-3 gives the full variable domain: EAGVAQSPRYKIIEKRQSVAFWCNPISGHATLYWYQQILGQGPKLLIQFQNNGVVDDSQLPKDRFSAERLKGVDSTLKIQPAKLEDSAVYLCASSAALATGLDTQYFGPGTRLTVL.